This T cell receptor beta chain was retrieved from a study of blood T cells in healthy people across ages. Study conclusions and caveats: Compared with aged donors, long-lived donors showed fewer expanded clones, suggesting selection.

Extractions gave at least 5 micrograms of total RNA per sample. This clonotype was seen a few times. What it binds is not known. The CDR3 extends over 12 amino acids. The germline gives CDR1 SQVTM, CDR2 ANQGSEA. J lost 6 bases, V lost 5 bases, and 5 bases had no gene match. A second PCR of roughly 7 to 11 cycles used a sample-barcoded 5' primer and a J-beta primer mix. MiXCR was run by TCRdb on the 5' RACE reads, yielding one entry per CDR3 protein. Counted here are hundreds of thousands of distinct CDR3 sequences, around half occurring once; the ten biggest clones make up approximately 32%. The TCR was taken from a woman in her sixties or seventies in good health. The specimen sequenced was blood. This chain links TRBV29-1 with TRBJ2-3; 7 bases match TRBD1. Here the CDR3 DNA reads TGCAGCGTTACTTTCAGGGGGGATACGCAGTATTTT. Amino acids: CSVTFRGDTQYF.